These T cell receptor beta chains were read from a single sample in a study of T cells in Graves' hyperthyroidism and ophthalmopathy. TCRdb independently ran MiXCR on the multiplex PCR reads; one entry per CDR3 protein. The sample holds over 500,000 distinct CDR3 sequences, more than 15% seen once. What was sequenced was blood. The source is a woman between 25 and 40 years old with Graves' ophthalmopathy. CDR3s include the opening cysteine and the closing phenylalanine or tryptophan. Each record gives: J gene, V gene, D gene, clone size, CDR3 protein, CDR3 DNA. The D gene is left open where the match is weak. Where a row states a size, it is once, few, many or the class of an expanded clone; other rows omit it.

TRBJ2-3	TRBV30	TRBD2	few	CAWSVRTSGDPSTDTQYF	TGTGCCTGGAGTGTTCGGACTAGCGGGGATCCTAGCACAGATACGCAGTATTTT
TRBJ2-2	TRBV2	NA	NA	CASSDEDNTGELFF	TGTGCCAGCAGTGATGAGGATAACACCGGGGAGCTGTTTTTT
TRBJ1-1	TRBV7-9	NA	many	CASSQTPGQRNTEAFF	TGTGCCAGCAGCCAAACCCCGGGACAAAGGAACACTGAAGCTTTCTTT
TRBJ2-2	TRBV27	NA	NA	CASSLEINTGELFF	TGTGCCAGCAGTTTAGAGATTAACACCGGGGAGCTGTTTTTT
TRBJ1-5	TRBV6-2/TRBV6-3	TRBD1	NA	CASSDPDRGAQPQHF	TGTGCCAGCAGCGACCCCGACAGGGGCGCTCAGCCCCAGCATTTT
TRBJ1-3	TRBV5-6	TRBD1	NA	CASSSGTAGNTIYF	TGTGCCAGCAGCTCCGGGACAGCTGGAAACACCATATATTTT
TRBJ2-7	TRBV29-1	NA	many	CSVGRGPYEQYF	TGCAGCGTGGGTAGGGGACCCTACGAGCAGTACTTC
TRBJ2-1	TRBV28	NA	once	CASTLDVGNEQFF	TGTGCCAGCACCCTCGATGTGGGCAATGAGCAGTTCTTC
TRBJ1-3	TRBV6-1	NA	NA	CASRPTDFSGNTIYF	TGTGCCAGCAGGCCCACAGATTTCTCTGGAAACACCATATATTTT
TRBJ2-1	TRBV11-2	NA	many	CASSFEGSYNEQFF	TGTGCCAGCAGCTTCGAGGGCTCCTACAATGAGCAGTTCTTC
TRBJ2-3	TRBV13	NA	many	CASSLSQGGYTQYF	TGTGCCAGCAGCTTAAGCCAGGGAGGATATACGCAGTATTTT
TRBJ2-1	TRBV19	NA	NA	CASSISQSTYNEQFF	TGTGCCAGTAGTATAAGCCAGTCTACATACAATGAGCAGTTCTTC
TRBJ1-1	TRBV24-1	TRBD1	many	CATSSTGRSTEAFF	TGTGCCACCAGCTCGACAGGGAGGAGCACTGAAGCTTTCTTT
TRBJ2-7	TRBV18	TRBD1	few	CASSPLGTGTSYEQYF	TGTGCCAGCTCACCCTTAGGGACAGGAACCTCCTACGAGCAGTACTTC
TRBJ2-2	TRBV25-1	TRBD2	NA	CASSASGRPGELFF	TGTGCCAGCAGTGCTAGCGGGAGACCCGGGGAGCTGTTTTTT
TRBJ2-3	TRBV30	NA	many	CAWSRDSTDTQYF	TGTGCCTGGAGTCGGGACAGCACAGATACGCAGTATTTT
TRBJ1-5	TRBV28	TRBD1	many	CASRRTGVGNQPQHF	TGTGCCAGCAGAAGGACAGGGGTCGGCAATCAGCCCCAGCATTTT
TRBJ2-1	TRBV7-9	TRBD2	NA	CASSLLSSGEINEQFF	TGTGCCAGCAGCTTACTGTCTAGCGGGGAAATCAATGAGCAGTTCTTC
TRBJ2-1	TRBV12-3/TRBV12-4	TRBD1	many	CASSFARTGVYNEQFF	TGTGCCAGCAGTTTTGCTCGGACAGGGGTCTACAATGAGCAGTTCTTC
TRBJ2-5	TRBV5-1	NA	many	CASSLARTEQETQYF	TGCGCCAGCAGCTTGGCAAGGACAGAGCAAGAGACCCAGTACTTC
TRBJ1-2	TRBV5-1	NA	many	CASSLGQGGGYTF	TGCGCCAGCAGCTTGGGCCAGGGAGGCGGCTACACCTTC
TRBJ2-7	TRBV7-2	NA	few	CASSDQGLPYEQYF	TGTGCCAGCAGCGATCAGGGGCTGCCCTACGAGCAGTACTTC
TRBJ2-7	TRBV14	TRBD2	many	CASSQVKREGYYEQYF	TGTGCCAGCAGCCAAGTGAAGCGGGAGGGTTATTACGAGCAGTACTTC
TRBJ2-2	TRBV12-3/TRBV12-4	NA	NA	CASIYPNTGELFF	TGTGCCAGCATTTACCCGAACACCGGGGAGCTGTTTTTT
TRBJ2-3	TRBV5-6	NA	NA	CASSRDQRTDTQYF	TGTGCCAGCAGCCGGGACCAGAGGACAGATACGCAGTATTTT
TRBJ1-2	TRBV11-3	NA	NA	CASSPGRSSGYGYTF	TGTGCCAGCAGCCCCGGACGCTCCTCAGGCTATGGCTACACCTTC
TRBJ2-7	TRBV6-1	TRBD1	many	CASASGQGYEQYF	TGTGCCAGCGCATCAGGACAGGGGTACGAGCAGTACTTC
TRBJ1-4	TRBV28	NA	many	CASVGGAGKLFF	TGTGCCAGCGTCGGGGGGGCCGGAAAACTGTTTTTT
TRBJ2-7	TRBV28	TRBD2	many	CASRPAGGPTYEQYF	TGTGCCAGCAGACCAGCGGGAGGGCCGACCTACGAGCAGTACTTC
TRBJ2-7	TRBV12-3/TRBV12-4	NA	many	CASSPRQASSSYEQYF	TGTGCCAGCAGTCCCCGACAGGCATCTAGCTCCTACGAGCAGTACTTC
TRBJ2-5	TRBV29-1	TRBD2	many	CSVALAGAVETQYF	TGCAGCGTGGCACTAGCGGGAGCGGTAGAGACCCAGTACTTC
TRBJ2-7	TRBV20-1	NA	many	CSAPGEGKHEQYF	TGCAGTGCTCCAGGGGAGGGTAAGCACGAGCAGTACTTC
TRBJ1-6	TRBV28	NA	many	CASQTTGNSPLHF	TGTGCCAGCCAGACTACAGGGAATTCACCCCTCCACTTT
TRBJ2-3	TRBV5-1	TRBD2	NA	CASSFYSGRNRDTQYF	TGCGCCAGCAGCTTTTATAGCGGGAGGAATAGAGATACGCAGTATTTT
TRBJ1-1	TRBV28	NA	many	CASSVRSVVNTEAFF	TGTGCCAGCAGCGTAAGGAGCGTTGTGAACACTGAAGCTTTCTTT
TRBJ1-1	TRBV11-2	TRBD1	many	CASSLGTDVNTEAFF	TGTGCCAGCAGCTTGGGGACAGACGTGAACACTGAAGCTTTCTTT
TRBJ2-3	TRBV7-2	TRBD2	many	CASSFTLGLLAGGIVRSTDTQYF	TGTGCCAGCAGCTTTACGCTCGGACTACTAGCGGGAGGGATTGTGAGGAGCACAGATACGCAGTATTTT
TRBJ1-6	TRBV28	NA	few	CASMSLVYNSPLHF	TGTGCCAGCATGAGCTTAGTTTATAATTCACCCCTCCACTTT
TRBJ2-7	TRBV28	NA	many	CASSPTGGSYEQYF	TGTGCCAGCAGCCCGACAGGAGGCTCCTACGAGCAGTACTTC
TRBJ2-3	TRBV10-3	NA	NA	CAISDTQKELKTGTDTQYF	TGTGCCATCAGTGATACCCAAAAAGAACTAAAAACTGGCACAGATACGCAGTATTTT
TRBJ1-2	TRBV4-3	NA	few	CASSQAPDRGYTF	TGCGCCAGCAGCCAGGCCCCGGACCGTGGCTACACCTTC
TRBJ2-7	TRBV6-2/TRBV6-3	TRBD1	few	CASSYSRTGERRLDEQYF	TGTGCCAGCAGTTACTCCCGGACAGGGGAGCGTCGTTTGGACGAGCAGTACTTC
TRBJ1-1	TRBV6-2/TRBV6-3	NA	many	CASSYLGAAEAFF	TGTGCCAGCAGTTACTTGGGGGCCGCTGAAGCTTTCTTT
TRBJ1-5	TRBV7-8	NA	NA	CASSPEFHSSNQPQHF	TGTGCCAGCAGTCCCGAGTTCCATAGCAGCAATCAGCCCCAGCATTTT
TRBJ2-5	TRBV20-1	TRBD1	many	CSATTRDREKTQYF	TGCAGTGCTACCACCAGGGACAGGGAAAAGACCCAGTACTTC
TRBJ1-1	TRBV29-1	NA	NA	CSVGRKPNTEAFF	TGCAGCGTTGGACGGAAACCTAACACTGAAGCTTTCTTT
TRBJ2-1	TRBV28	TRBD1	many	CASRGQVGKFF	TGTGCCAGCAGAGGACAGGTCGGAAAGTTCTTC
TRBJ1-2	TRBV28	TRBD1	many	CASSSPFGQGSKGYTF	TGTGCCAGCAGTTCACCTTTTGGACAGGGGTCGAAAGGCTACACCTTC
TRBJ2-1	TRBV6-1	TRBD2	few	CAVAGAAYNEQFF	TGTGCAGTAGCGGGAGCAGCCTACAATGAGCAGTTCTTC
TRBJ1-6	TRBV20-1	NA	NA	CSASRTSGGPPLHF	TGCAGTGCTAGCAGGACGTCGGGAGGGCCACCCCTCCACTTT
TRBJ2-1	TRBV20-1	NA	NA	CSASRGVLITYNEQFF	TGCAGTGCTAGTAGGGGAGTTCTAATCACCTACAATGAGCAGTTCTTC
TRBJ2-1	TRBV5-5	NA	few	CASSLGLVKTGYNEQFF	TGTGCCAGCAGCTTAGGTTTAGTCAAGACAGGTTACAATGAGCAGTTCTTC
TRBJ1-1	TRBV5-1	NA	many	CASGSQNTEAFF	TGCGCCAGCGGCTCACAGAACACTGAAGCTTTCTTT
TRBJ2-7	TRBV13	TRBD1	many	CASSFFGTGRDEQYF	TGTGCCAGCAGCTTTTTCGGGACAGGCCGCGACGAGCAGTACTTC
TRBJ2-1	TRBV5-1	TRBD2	many	CASSGSGSYYNEQFF	TGCGCCAGCAGCGGAAGCGGGAGTTACTACAATGAGCAGTTCTTC
TRBJ1-2	TRBV7-3	NA	few	CASSPSGDLGYTF	TGTGCCAGCAGCCCATCAGGGGATTTGGGCTACACCTTC
TRBJ2-1	TRBV24-1	NA	NA	CATNGDVDEQFF	TGTGCCACCAATGGAGACGTGGATGAGCAGTTCTTC
TRBJ1-1	TRBV7-9	NA	many	CASSLDRTVNTEAFF	TGTGCCAGCAGCCTGGACCGGACAGTGAACACTGAAGCTTTCTTT
TRBJ2-6	TRBV28	TRBD1	few	CASSLGGQGIGRGANVLTF	TGTGCCAGCAGTTTGGGGGGACAGGGGATTGGTCGTGGGGCCAACGTCCTGACTTTC
TRBJ2-7	TRBV5-1	TRBD2	few	CASSPGSGTSGKAEGEQYF	TGCGCCAGCAGCCCCGGCTCCGGGACTAGCGGGAAGGCGGAGGGCGAGCAGTACTTC